These 25 T cell receptor beta chains originate from one sample sequenced in a study of blood T cell repertoires in COVID-19 (dated by TCRdb to between 2020 and 2021). Library creation used the immunoSEQ multiplex PCR assay. TCRdb carries this immuneACCESS record with in-frame sequences only. Its versions omit some clonotypes, under half of them owing to an unresolved V gene in the studies checked, with the rest unexplained. The sample table holds about 240,000 clones, of which around 89% were seen once. The ten largest clones add up to 8% to 10% of the sample. Sequenced input: PBMCs or T cells enriched from blood (not recorded which). Receptors originate from a man aged 35 to 55 who had recovered from COVID-19.

The chain combines TRBV9 with TRBJ2-1; 10 positions agree with TRBD1. The CDR3 consists of 14 residues. Germline values: CDR1 SGDLS, CDR2 YYNGEE. V trimming: 3 bases; J trimming: 9 bases; junction bases outside the gene matches: 6. For the CDR3, the DNA is TGTGCCAGCAGCGACCGGGACAGGGGATCTGAGCAGTTCTTC. Its translation: CASSDRDRGSEQFF.

The chain is built from TRBV28 and TRBJ1-1; the match to TRBD1 covers 10 bases. The CDR3 covers 15 residues. V dropped 6 bases and J dropped 6; count of bases not matched to a gene: 10. Germline V lookup: CDR1 MDHEN, CDR2 SYDVKM. The CDR3 region is CASSSQGTGESEAFF. CDR3 coding DNA: TGTGCCAGCAGCTCCCAAGGGACAGGGGAATCTGAAGCTTTCTTT.

The chain carries TRBV6-2 or TRBV6-3 and TRBJ2-3; 9 bases line up with TRBD1. Germline CDR1 MNHEY, CDR2 SVGEGT. The CDR3 runs 17 residues. V gave up 2 bases and J gave up 3 bases; unmatched junction bases: 9. In DNA, the CDR3 is TGTGCCAGCAGTTACCCACTGAACAGGGGGCGAACAGATACGCAGTATTTT. Translating it yields CASSYPLNRGRTDTQYF.

V is TRBV11-3 and J is TRBJ2-3; perhaps TRBD2 as D (6 bases). V lost 5 bases to trimming and J lost 7 bases, with 22 bases between them. Germline V gene sequence: CDR1 SGHNT, CDR2 YENEEA. The CDR3 runs to 16 residues. The chain's CDR3 is CASSPQTGVHRNTQYF. The CDR3 DNA reads TGTGCCAGCAGCCCTCAGACGGGGGTACACAGGAATACGCAGTATTTT. The variable domain in full, with the rest retrieved from reference TRBV11-3 and TRBJ2-3, is EAGVVQSPRYKIIEKKQPVAFWCNPISGHNTLYWYLQNLGQGPELLIRYENEEAVDDSQLPKDRFSAERLKGVDSTLKIQPAELGDSAVYLCASSPQTGVHRNTQYFGPGTRLTVL.

The rearrangement uses TRBV19 and TRBJ2-1; 10 bases agree with TRBD2. Losses at the gene ends were 5 bases for V and 4 bases for J; bases not matched to a gene: 11. Germline CDR1 and CDR2: LNHDA and SQIVND (reference sequence). The CDR3 covers 17 residues. The CDR3 DNA reads TGTGCCAGTAGTTCTGAAGGAGCGGGAGGGAAATACAATGAGCAGTTCTTC. As protein: CASSSEGAGGKYNEQFF.

The chain links TRBV10-2 to TRBJ2-7, with TRBD2 matching 8 bases. The junction had 10 bases not matched to a gene; V was cut back by 6 bases and J by 3 bases. The CDR3 consists of 15 residues. CDR1 is WSHSY and CDR2 is SAAADI in the germline V gene. The CDR3 DNA reads TGCGCCAGCAGGAATTTCCTAGCGGGCAACTACGAGCAGTACTTC. This translates into CASRNFLAGNYEQYF.

This chain links TRBV29-1 with TRBJ1-2; the match to TRBD1 covers 7 bases. There are 13 residues in the CDR3. Per the germline V gene, CDR1 is SQVTM and CDR2 is ANQGSEA. The J segment lost 5 bases and the V segment lost 6 bases, leaving 9 bases of the junction unmatched. CDR3 coding DNA: TGCAGCGTCTTTAGGACAGGCTCTTATGGCTACACCTTC. The encoded protein is CSVFRTGSYGYTF. The full variable domain, rest sourced from reference TRBV29-1 and TRBJ1-2, is SAVISQKPSRDICQRGTSLTIQCQVDSQVTMMFWYRQQPGQSLTLIATANQGSEATYESGFVIDKFPISRPNLTFSTLTVSNMSPEDSSIYLCSVFRTGSYGYTFGSGTRLTVV.

The genes are TRBV7-6 and TRBJ1-6, with D uncertain. CDR1 and CDR2 (germline): SGHVS, FNYEAQ. Trimming cost V 1 base and J 0 bases, with 10 bases left between them. The CDR3 extends over 17 amino acids. The CDR3 DNA is TGTGCCAGCAGCTTAGAATCTGCCAGCTCCTATAATTCACCCCTCCACTTT. Translation gives CASSLESASSYNSPLHF.

This clone was counted a single time. The chain employs TRBV19 and TRBJ2-6, with TRBD1 identical over 11 bases. V shed 9 bases, J shed 0 bases, and the junction held 7 bases outside the gene matches. The V gene's germline CDR1 is LNHDA and CDR2 SQIVND (reference sequence). CDR3 length: 17 residues. The CDR3 DNA sequence: TGTGCCAGCAGGACAGGGGGCTGGATCTCTGGGGCCAACGTCCTGACTTTC. This encodes CASRTGGWISGANVLTF. The whole variable domain, filled in from reference TRBV19 and TRBJ2-6, reads DGGITQSPKYLFRKEGQNVTLSCEQNLNHDAMYWYRQDPGQGLRLIYYSQIVNDFQKGDIAEGYSVSREKKESFPLTVTSAQKNPTAFYLCASRTGGWISGANVLTFGAGSRLTVL.

The V call is TRBV7-2, the J call TRBJ2-1; TRBD2 aligns across 10 bases. The germline gives CDR1 SGHTA, CDR2 FQGNSA. Unmatched junction bases numbered 9, after V lost 5 bases and J lost 2 bases. The CDR3 is 17 amino acids. For the CDR3, the DNA is TGTGCCAGCAGCATGCTAGCGGGAGTGTCGCCCTACAATGAGCAGTTCTTC. Amino acid sequence: CASSMLAGVSPYNEQFF.

The chain recombines TRBV2 with TRBJ1-1, with 8 bases matching TRBD1. This CDR3 has 16 residues. Germline CDR1 and CDR2: SNHLY and FYNNEI. Unmatched junction bases numbered 5, after V lost 2 bases and J lost 0 bases. CDR3 region: CASSEFRTGLNTEAFF. The DNA of the CDR3 is TGTGCCAGCAGTGAATTCCGGACAGGGCTGAACACTGAAGCTTTCTTT.

The J gene is TRBJ1-1, the V gene TRBV6-5, with a possible D match to TRBD1 (5 bases). Trimming took 0 bases from V and 0 from J, leaving 8 bases between them. The CDR3 length is 15 residues. Germline CDR1 is MNHEY and CDR2 is SVGAGI. In DNA form, the CDR3 reads TGTGCCAGCAGTTACTCTGGGGGGATGAACACTGAAGCTTTCTTT. It specifies CASSYSGGMNTEAFF.

The CDR3 here is CASSPLAAGGLQDTQYF. The CDR3 DNA is TGCGCCAGCAGCCCTCTGGCCGCCGGGGGGTTGCAGGATACGCAGTATTTT. V usage is TRBV5-1 and J usage is TRBJ2-3, with 7 bases matching TRBD2. Germline V gene data show CDR1 as SGHRS and CDR2 as YFSETQ. The CDR3 runs to 17 residues. V was pared by 4 bases and J by 6 bases, with 17 bases of the junction left unmatched.

The chain combines TRBV27 with TRBJ1-2, with 8 bases lining up with TRBD1. V dropped 5 bases and J dropped 5; count of bases not matched to a gene: 10. The CDR3 is 15 amino acids. Germline V gene data show CDR1 as MNHEY and CDR2 as SMNVEV (reference sequence). CDR3 in DNA: TGTGCCAGCAGTCTGACAGGGGCATTATGGTATGGCTACACCTTC. This codes for CASSLTGALWYGYTF.

This clone occurred a few times. This chain uses TRBV20-1 with TRBJ1-2; D call uncertain. Per germline, CDR1 DFQATT and CDR2 SNEGSKA (reference sequence). The CDR3 has 12 residues. Trimming left V 3 bases short and J 4 bases short, with 9 bases between. CDR3 region: CSASPPGYGYTF. CDR3 DNA sequence: TGCAGTGCTAGTCCCCCGGGCTATGGCTACACCTTC.

This rearrangement joins TRBV5-1 to TRBJ1-4; the D gene is possibly TRBD1 (5 bases). V lost 6 bases and J lost 5, with 23 bases in between. CDR1 is SGHRS and CDR2 is YFSETQ in the germline V gene. The CDR3 length is 17 residues. The CDR3 sequence is CASTLTANSAGNEKLFF. The CDR3 coding sequence is TGCGCCAGCACCCTGACAGCTAATTCGGCCGGGAATGAAAAACTGTTTTTT.

This clone has a handful of counts. The V gene is TRBV5-4, the J gene TRBJ2-3; D is possibly TRBD1 (5 bases). This CDR3 contains 17 residues. Germline-derived CDR1 and CDR2 are SGHNT and YYREEE (reference sequence). Between the trimmed V and J ends, which lost 4 bases and 1 base, there was a span of 19 bases. As DNA, the CDR3 is TGTGCCAGCAGCGAAAGAACGGTTGTCAGGGGCACAGATACGCAGTATTTT. This sequence encodes CASSERTVVRGTDTQYF. The full variable domain, in which reference TRBV5-4 and TRBJ2-3 provide the parts outside the CDR3, is ETGVTQSPTHLIKTRGQQVTLRCSSQSGHNTVSWYQQALGQGPQFIFQYYREEENGRGNFPPRFSGLQFPNYSSELNVNALELDDSALYLCASSERTVVRGTDTQYFGPGTRLTVL.

The chain combines TRBV5-8 with TRBJ1-2, with TRBD1 matching 7 bases. Germline V lookup: CDR1 SGHTS, CDR2 YDEGEE. V shed 3 bases, J shed 7 bases, and the junction held 9 bases outside the gene matches. The CDR3 has 14 amino acids. The CDR3 protein is CASSWDSRLGGYTF. In DNA form, the CDR3 reads TGTGCCAGCAGCTGGGACAGTCGTTTGGGTGGCTACACCTTC.

The chain uses TRBV2 and TRBJ2-1, with 10 bases fitting TRBD2. CDR1 is SNHLY and CDR2 is FYNNEI in the germline V gene. This CDR3 contains 16 residues. V lost 7 bases to trimming and J lost 5 bases; unmatched junction nucleotides: 11. CDR3 sequence (DNA): TGTGCCAGCACCCGGACTAGCGGAGTGGGGAACAATGAGCAGTTCTTC. This codes for CASTRTSGVGNNEQFF.

V usage is TRBV28 and J usage is TRBJ2-7; weak D call: TRBD1 (6 bases). Deletions cut 2 bases from V and 2 bases from J, with 16 bases between. Per germline, CDR1 MDHEN and CDR2 SYDVKM. This CDR3 region has 16 residues. The CDR3 nucleotides read TGTGCCAGCAGTTTACCGTCAGGGGCGAGGACCTACGAGCAGTACTTC. Translated, it gives CASSLPSGARTYEQYF.

This sequence joins TRBV7-9 and TRBJ2-1, with TRBD2 as a possible D gene (6 bases). The V gene's germline CDR1 is SEHNR and CDR2 FQNEAQ (reference sequence). V gave up 6 bases and J gave up 6 bases, with 15 bases separating them. The CDR3 is made up of 14 amino acids. The CDR3 sequence: CASSAIAESNEQFF. In nucleotides, the CDR3 is TGTGCCAGCAGTGCCATAGCGGAATCCAATGAGCAGTTCTTC. The variable domain in full, completed from reference TRBV7-9 and TRBJ2-1, reads DTGVSQNPRHKITKRGQNVTFRCDPISEHNRLYWYRQTLGQGPEFLTYFQNEAQLEKSRLLSDRFSAERPKGSFSTLEIQRTEQGDSAMYLCASSAIAESNEQFFGPGTRLTVL.

This clone occurred once. The chain uses TRBV28 and TRBJ1-5; TRBD1 might be the D (5 bases). V lost 8 bases and J lost 2, with 19 bases in between. The CDR3 covers 16 residues. The V gene's germline CDR1 is MDHEN and CDR2 SYDVKM. The CDR3 coding sequence is TGTGCCAGCCTTCAACTGACAGCTTACCGCAATCAGCCCCAGCATTTT. Translated, it gives CASLQLTAYRNQPQHF.

This sequence joins TRBV28 and TRBJ2-2, with TRBD2 matching 8 bases. Losses at the gene ends were 3 bases for V and 0 bases for J; bases not matched to a gene: 0. Germline loops: CDR1 MDHEN, CDR2 SYDVKM. The CDR3 totals 15 residues. CDR3 loop: CASSFSGTNTGELFF. The CDR3 DNA reads as TGTGCCAGCAGTTTTAGCGGGACGAACACCGGGGAGCTGTTTTTT.

The J gene is TRBJ2-5, the V gene TRBV4-3, with D perhaps TRBD1 (6 bases). The ends were cut back, 0 bases at V and 3 bases at J, with 17 bases in the middle. CDR1 and CDR2 (germline): LGHNA, YSLEER. CDR3 length equals 17 residues. The CDR3 spells CASSQEMGAGTKETQYF. In DNA form, the CDR3 reads TGCGCCAGCAGCCAAGAGATGGGGGCAGGAACAAAAGAGACCCAGTACTTC.

The chain links TRBV10-2 to TRBJ2-7; D is ambiguous. From germline, CDR1 is WSHSY and CDR2 SAAADI. This CDR3 contains 13 residues. Trimming took 2 bases from V and 2 from J, leaving 7 bases between them. The CDR3 DNA reads as TGCGCCAGCAGTGAGAACAGTCCCTACGAGCAGTACTTC. This codes for CASSENSPYEQYF.